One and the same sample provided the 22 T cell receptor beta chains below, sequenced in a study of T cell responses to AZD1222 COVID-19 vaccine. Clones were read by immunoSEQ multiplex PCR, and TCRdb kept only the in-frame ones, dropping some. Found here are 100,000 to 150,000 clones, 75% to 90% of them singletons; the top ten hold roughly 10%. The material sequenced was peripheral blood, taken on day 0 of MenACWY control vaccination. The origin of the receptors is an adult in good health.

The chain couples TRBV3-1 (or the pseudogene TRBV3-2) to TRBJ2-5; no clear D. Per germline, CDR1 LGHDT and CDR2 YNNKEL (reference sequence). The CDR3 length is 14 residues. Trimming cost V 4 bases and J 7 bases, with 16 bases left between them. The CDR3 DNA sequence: TGTGCCAGCAGCCCATATTCTCCCGCAGGGACCCAGTACTTC. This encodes CASSPYSPAGTQYF.

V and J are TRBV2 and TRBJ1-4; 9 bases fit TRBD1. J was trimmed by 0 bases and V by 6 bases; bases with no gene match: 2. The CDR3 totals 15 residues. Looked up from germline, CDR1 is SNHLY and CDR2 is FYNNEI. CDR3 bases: TGTGCCAGCAGCCGACAGGGGGCAACTAATGAAAAACTGTTTTTT. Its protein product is CASSRQGATNEKLFF. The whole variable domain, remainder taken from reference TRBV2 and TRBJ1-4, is EPEVTQTPSHQVTQMGQEVILRCVPISNHLYFYWYRQILGQKVEFLVSFYNNEISEKSEIFDDQFSVERPDGSNFTLKIRSTKLEDSAMYFCASSRQGATNEKLFFGSGTQLSVL.

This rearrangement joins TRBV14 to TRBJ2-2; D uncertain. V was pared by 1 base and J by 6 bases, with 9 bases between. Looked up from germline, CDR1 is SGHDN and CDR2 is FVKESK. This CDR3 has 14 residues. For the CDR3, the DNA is TGTGCCAGCAGCCAAGGAGTTCTCGCCGGGGAGCTGTTTTTT. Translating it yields CASSQGVLAGELFF.

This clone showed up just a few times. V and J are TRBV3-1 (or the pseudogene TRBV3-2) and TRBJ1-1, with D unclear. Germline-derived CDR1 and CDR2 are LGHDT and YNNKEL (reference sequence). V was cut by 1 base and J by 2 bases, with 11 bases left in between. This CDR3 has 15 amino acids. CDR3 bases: TGTGCCAGCAGCCAAGGTCAGGTGATCAACACTGAAGCTTTCTTT. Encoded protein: CASSQGQVINTEAFF.

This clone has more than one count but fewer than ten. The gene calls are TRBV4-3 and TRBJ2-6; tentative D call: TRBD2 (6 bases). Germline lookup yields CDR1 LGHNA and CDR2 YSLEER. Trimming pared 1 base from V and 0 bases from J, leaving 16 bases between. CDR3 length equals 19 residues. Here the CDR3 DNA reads TGCGCCAGCAGCCAAGCCGCGGGGCATCCACCCTCTGGGGCCAACGTCCTGACTTTC. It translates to CASSQAAGHPPSGANVLTF.

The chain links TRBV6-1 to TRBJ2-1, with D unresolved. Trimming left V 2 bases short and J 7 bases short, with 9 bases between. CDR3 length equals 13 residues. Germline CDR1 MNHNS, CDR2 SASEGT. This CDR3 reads CASSEPAPNEQFF. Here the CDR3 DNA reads TGTGCCAGCAGTGAACCGGCCCCAAATGAGCAGTTCTTC.

The CDR3 bases are TGTGCCAGCAGCCTGAGGGACGCCGATGGGGCCCTCCACTTT. This gives the protein CASSLRDADGALHF. The V gene is TRBV7-9, the J gene TRBJ1-6, with a possible D match to TRBD1 (5 bases). Trimming stripped 5 bases from V and 14 bases from J, with 19 bases between. Germline CDR1 reads SEHNR; CDR2 reads FQNEAQ (reference sequence). The CDR3 is made up of 14 amino acids.

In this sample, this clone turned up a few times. Here the CDR3 reads CASSFGETQYF. The CDR3 DNA reads TGTGCCAGCAGTTTTGGGGAGACCCAGTACTTC. This chain links TRBV12-3 or TRBV12-4 with TRBJ2-5; D is ambiguous. The CDR3 spans 11 residues. Trimming removed 3 bases from V and 5 bases from J, with 4 bases in between.

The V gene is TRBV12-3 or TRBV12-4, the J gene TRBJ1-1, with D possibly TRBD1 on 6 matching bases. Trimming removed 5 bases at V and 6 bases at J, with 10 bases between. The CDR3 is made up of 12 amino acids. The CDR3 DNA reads TGTGCCAGCAGTGGGGGGGGCGCTGAAGCTTTCTTT. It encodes CASSGGGAEAFF.

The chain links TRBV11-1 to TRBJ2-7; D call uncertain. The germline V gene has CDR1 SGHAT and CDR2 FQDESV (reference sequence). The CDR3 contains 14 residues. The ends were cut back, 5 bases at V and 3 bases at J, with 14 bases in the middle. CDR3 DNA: TGTGCCAGCAGCATTTCGACATATGACTACGAGCAGTACTTC. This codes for CASSISTYDYEQYF.

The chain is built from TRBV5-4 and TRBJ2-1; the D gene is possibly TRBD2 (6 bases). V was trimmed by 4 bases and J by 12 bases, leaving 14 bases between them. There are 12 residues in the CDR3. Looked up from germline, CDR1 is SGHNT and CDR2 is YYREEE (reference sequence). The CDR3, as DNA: TGTGCCAGCAGCCCCCGGGGGTCAGGGCAGTTCTTC. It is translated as CASSPRGSGQFF.

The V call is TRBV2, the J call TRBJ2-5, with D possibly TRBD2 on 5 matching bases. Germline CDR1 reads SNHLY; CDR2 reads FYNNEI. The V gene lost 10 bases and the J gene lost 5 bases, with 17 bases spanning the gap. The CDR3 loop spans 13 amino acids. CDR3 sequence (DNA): TGTGCCACCAAGGGAGTAGGTGTGGAGACCCAGTACTTC. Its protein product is CATKGVGVETQYF.

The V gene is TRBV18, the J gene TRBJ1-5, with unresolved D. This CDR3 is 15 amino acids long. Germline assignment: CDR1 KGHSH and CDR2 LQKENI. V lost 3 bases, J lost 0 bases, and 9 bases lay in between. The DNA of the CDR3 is TGTGCCAGCTCACCGGACGCCTATAGCAATCAGCCCCAGCATTTT. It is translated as CASSPDAYSNQPQHF.

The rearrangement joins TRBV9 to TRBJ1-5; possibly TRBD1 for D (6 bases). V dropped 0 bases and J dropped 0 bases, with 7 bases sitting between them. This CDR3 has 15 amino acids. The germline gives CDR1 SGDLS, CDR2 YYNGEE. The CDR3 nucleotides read TGTGCCAGCAGCGTAGGGACAGTTAGCAATCAGCCCCAGCATTTT. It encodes CASSVGTVSNQPQHF.

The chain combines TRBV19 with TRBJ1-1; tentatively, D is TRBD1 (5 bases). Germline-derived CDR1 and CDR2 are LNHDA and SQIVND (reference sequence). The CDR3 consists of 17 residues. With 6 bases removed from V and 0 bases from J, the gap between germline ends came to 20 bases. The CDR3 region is CASRSFMGPDMNTEAFF. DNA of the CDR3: TGTGCCAGTAGAAGTTTTATGGGGCCGGACATGAACACTGAAGCTTTCTTT.

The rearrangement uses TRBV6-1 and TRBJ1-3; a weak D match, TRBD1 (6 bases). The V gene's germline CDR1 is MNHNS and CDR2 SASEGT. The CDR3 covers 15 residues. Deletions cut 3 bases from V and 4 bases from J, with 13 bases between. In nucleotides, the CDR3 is TGTGCCAGCAGTGAGATAACAGGGCCAGGAAACACCATATATTTT. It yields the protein CASSEITGPGNTIYF.

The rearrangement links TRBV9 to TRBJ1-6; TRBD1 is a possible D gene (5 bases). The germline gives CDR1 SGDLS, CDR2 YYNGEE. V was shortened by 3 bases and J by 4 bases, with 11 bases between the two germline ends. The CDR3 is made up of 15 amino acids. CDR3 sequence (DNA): TGTGCCAGCAGCGGGTCGGCAGGGTATAATTCACCCCTCCACTTT. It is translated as CASSGSAGYNSPLHF. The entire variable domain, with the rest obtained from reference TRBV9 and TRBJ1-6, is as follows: DSGVTQTPKHLITATGQRVTLRCSPRSGDLSVYWYQQSLDQGLQFLIQYYNGEERAKGNILERFSAQQFPDLHSELNLSSLELGDSALYFCASSGSAGYNSPLHFGNGTRLTVT.

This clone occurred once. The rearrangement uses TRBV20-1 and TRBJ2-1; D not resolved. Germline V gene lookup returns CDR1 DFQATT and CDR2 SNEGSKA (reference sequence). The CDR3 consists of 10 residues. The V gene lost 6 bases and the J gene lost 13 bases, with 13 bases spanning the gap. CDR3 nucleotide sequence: TGCAGTGCGATGGTGGAAGCACAGTTCTTC. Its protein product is CSAMVEAQFF.

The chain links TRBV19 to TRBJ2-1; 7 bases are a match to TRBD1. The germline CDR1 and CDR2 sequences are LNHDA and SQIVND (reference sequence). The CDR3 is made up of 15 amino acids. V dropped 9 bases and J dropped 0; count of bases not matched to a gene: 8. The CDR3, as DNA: TGTGCCAGGCGGACAGGAACAAGCTCCTACAATGAGCAGTTCTTC. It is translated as CARRTGTSSYNEQFF.

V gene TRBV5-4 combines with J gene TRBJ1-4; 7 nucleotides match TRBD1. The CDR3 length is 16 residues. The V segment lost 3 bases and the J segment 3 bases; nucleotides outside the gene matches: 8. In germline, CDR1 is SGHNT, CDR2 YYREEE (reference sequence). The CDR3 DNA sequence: TGTGCCAGCAGCTATCTACCGACAGGGCCTAATGAAAAACTGTTTTTT. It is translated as CASSYLPTGPNEKLFF.

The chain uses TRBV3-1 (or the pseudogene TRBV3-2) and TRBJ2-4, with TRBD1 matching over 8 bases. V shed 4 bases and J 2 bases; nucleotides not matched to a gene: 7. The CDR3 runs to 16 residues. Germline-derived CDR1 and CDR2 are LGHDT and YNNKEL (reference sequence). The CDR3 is CASSLQGASPKNIQYF. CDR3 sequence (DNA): TGTGCCAGCAGCCTCCAGGGGGCTTCGCCCAAAAACATTCAGTACTTC.

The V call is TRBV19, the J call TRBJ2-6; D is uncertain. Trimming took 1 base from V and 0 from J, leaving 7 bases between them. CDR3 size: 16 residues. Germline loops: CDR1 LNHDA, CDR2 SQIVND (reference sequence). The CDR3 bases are TGTGCCAGTAGTATAGGGTGGGCCTCTGGGGCCAACGTCCTGACTTTC. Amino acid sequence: CASSIGWASGANVLTF.